The 16 T cell receptor beta chains reported below all come from one sample, sequenced in a study of T cell responses to AZD1222 COVID-19 vaccine. Using immunoSEQ multiplex PCR, the repertoire was profiled, and TCRdb retains in-frame clones only, with some absent. The sample consists of 160,000 or so clones, 88% of them appearing once. The source was peripheral blood, collected after recovery from COVID-19. All receptors come from an adult who had recovered from COVID-19.

V usage is TRBV6-5 and J usage is TRBJ1-1; TRBD1 matches at 10 bases. V gave up 10 bases and J gave up 11 bases; unmatched junction bases: 13. The CDR3 contains 13 residues. Germline CDR1 reads MNHEY; CDR2 reads SVGAGI. The CDR3 loop is CATWDRGAAGAFF. As DNA, the CDR3 is TGTGCCACCTGGGACAGGGGCGCGGCGGGGGCTTTCTTT.

The CDR3 nucleotides read TGTGCCAGCTCACCCACGGGAACAGGTGGCACCGGGGAGCTGTTTTTT. This codes for CASSPTGTGGTGELFF. The genes are TRBV18 and TRBJ2-2; either TRBD1 or TRBD2 may fit D (5 bases each). The CDR3 totals 16 residues. The germline V and J ends were trimmed by 3 bases and 4 bases, with 15 bases remaining between them. Germline loops: CDR1 KGHSH, CDR2 LQKENI.

The CDR3 region has the DNA TGTGCCAGTAGTTTACCGAAGGGGACTGGAAACACCATATATTTT. As protein: CASSLPKGTGNTIYF. The V and J genes are TRBV19 and TRBJ1-3, with D possibly matching TRBD1 (5 bases). This CDR3 has 15 residues. Per germline, CDR1 LNHDA and CDR2 SQIVND (reference sequence). The V end lost 5 bases, the J end lost 2 bases, and 13 bases lay between the germline ends.

The rearrangement joins TRBV6-6 to TRBJ2-7; D possibly corresponds to TRBD1 (5 bases). V lost 7 bases and J 7 bases, leaving 14 bases between the germline ends. The CDR3 has 12 residues. Germline assignment: CDR1 MNHNY and CDR2 SVGAGI (reference sequence). The CDR3 loop reads CASKTEFVEQYF. Here the CDR3 DNA reads TGTGCCAGCAAGACAGAATTCGTGGAGCAGTACTTC.

This sequence joins TRBV3-1 (or the pseudogene TRBV3-2) and TRBJ2-3; a possible D gene is TRBD2 (6 bases). This CDR3 comprises 15 residues. Germline assignment: CDR1 LGHDT and CDR2 YNNKEL (reference sequence). Trimming removed 5 bases from V and 2 bases from J, with 14 bases in between. CDR3 nucleotides: TGTGCCAGCAGCTTCTCGGCGGGATCCACAGATACGCAGTATTTT. This sequence encodes CASSFSAGSTDTQYF.

The V call is TRBV12-3 or TRBV12-4, the J call TRBJ1-4; D unresolved. This CDR3 is 11 amino acids long. Trimming cost V 3 bases and J 8 bases, with 4 bases left between them. The CDR3 bases are TGTGCCAGCAGTTTGAGCGAAAAACTGTTTTTT. Encoded protein: CASSLSEKLFF.

The sample holds a few counts of this clone. The chain has TRBV10-3 and TRBJ2-7, with 9 bases that match TRBD1. V dropped 6 bases and J dropped 5; count of bases not matched to a gene: 11. Germline V gene lookup returns CDR1 ENHRY and CDR2 SYGVKD. The CDR3 runs to 15 residues. The CDR3 sequence: CAIRENRDRVDEQYF. The CDR3 nucleotides read TGTGCCATCAGGGAGAACCGGGACAGGGTCGACGAGCAGTACTTC.

This clone occurred a few times. J is TRBJ2-3 and V is TRBV6-2 or TRBV6-3; D is uncertain. This CDR3 is 14 amino acids long. The V end was cut by 5 bases, the J end by 4 bases, with 13 bases between. Germline V lookup: CDR1 MNHEY, CDR2 SVGEGT. The CDR3 region is CASSLQANADTQYF. CDR3 in DNA: TGTGCCAGCAGTCTTCAGGCTAACGCAGATACGCAGTATTTT.

V is TRBV9 and J is TRBJ2-3; D gene uncertain. With 0 bases removed from V and 1 base from J, the gap between germline ends came to 12 bases. The CDR3 sequence is 16 residues long. Germline V lookup: CDR1 SGDLS, CDR2 YYNGEE. The DNA of the CDR3 is TGTGCCAGCAGCGTAGTAGGTAGACGCCGCACAGATACGCAGTATTTT. The encoded protein is CASSVVGRRRTDTQYF.

The genes are TRBV7-2 and TRBJ2-7; 8 positions match TRBD1. J lost 2 bases, V lost 2 bases, and 5 bases had no gene match. Germline CDR1 reads SGHTA; CDR2 reads FQGNSA. The CDR3 sequence is 15 residues long. Here the CDR3 reads CASSLMGQVPYEQYF. CDR3 in DNA: TGTGCCAGCAGCTTAATGGGACAGGTACCCTACGAGCAGTACTTC.

Comment on this clone: One end of the junction fails to match germline, which may point to a read error. V gene TRBV19 combines with J gene TRBJ1-4; 8 nucleotides agree with TRBD1. This CDR3 comprises 13 residues. CDR1 and CDR2 (germline): LNHDA, SQIVND (reference sequence). In DNA, the CDR3 is TGTGCCAGTAGTATAGCCACGGGACAGGTGTCGGATTTT. Amino acids: CASSIATGQVSDF.

The rearrangement uses TRBV9 and TRBJ1-2; D remains unclear. This CDR3 spans 16 amino acids. Germline V gene sequence: CDR1 SGDLS, CDR2 YYNGEE. V lost 4 bases and J lost 0, with 16 bases in between. CDR3 nucleotides: TGTGCCAGCAGCCCGCAGTCGAGTTTAACTAACTATGGCTACACCTTC. Translation: CASSPQSSLTNYGYTF. Supplemented by reference TRBV9 and TRBJ1-2, the full variable domain reads DSGVTQTPKHLITATGQRVTLRCSPRSGDLSVYWYQQSLDQGLQFLIQYYNGEERAKGNILERFSAQQFPDLHSELNLSSLELGDSALYFCASSPQSSLTNYGYTFGSGTRLTVV.

The CDR3 DNA reads as TGCGCCAGCAGCTTGGACAATGAGCAGTTCTTC. This gives the protein CASSLDNEQFF. The chain carries TRBV5-1 and TRBJ2-1; no definite D call. Trimming removed 0 bases from V and 5 bases from J, with 0 bases in between. This CDR3 contains 11 residues. From germline, CDR1 is SGHRS and CDR2 YFSETQ.

The J gene is TRBJ1-2, the V gene TRBV7-8; tentative D call: TRBD1 (5 bases). Between the trimmed V and J ends, which lost 1 base and 4 bases, there was a span of 13 bases. The CDR3 is 15 residues long. Germline V gene lookup returns CDR1 SGHVS and CDR2 FQNEAQ. This CDR3 reads CASSLDQAGGYGYTF. As DNA, the CDR3 is TGTGCCAGCAGCTTAGATCAGGCCGGGGGCTATGGCTACACCTTC. Full variable domain (missing parts from reference TRBV7-8 and TRBJ1-2): GAGVSQSPRYKVAKRGQDVALRCDPISGHVSLFWYQQALGQGPEFLTYFQNEAQLDKSGLPSDRFFAERPEGSVSTLKIQRTQQEDSAVYLCASSLDQAGGYGYTFGSGTRLTVV.

V gene TRBV6-5 combines with J gene TRBJ2-3; 8 bases map to TRBD2. The ends lost 7 bases at V and 5 bases at J; junction bases unmatched: 11. In germline, CDR1 is MNHEY, CDR2 SVGAGI. This CDR3 contains 15 residues. In DNA form, the CDR3 reads TGTGCCAGCACCGCAAGCGGGAGTGGGGGAGATACGCAGTATTTT. It codes for CASTASGSGGDTQYF.

The chain joins TRBV7-9 to TRBJ2-1, with 9 positions matching TRBD2. Germline trimming cut 8 bases from V and 6 bases from J; bases unmatched to any gene: 8. The germline V gene encodes CDR1 SEHNR and CDR2 FQNEAQ (reference sequence). The CDR3 length is 14 residues. The CDR3 loop is CASGGQRGANEQFF. The CDR3 bases are TGTGCCAGCGGTGGGCAGCGGGGGGCCAATGAGCAGTTCTTC.